This T cell receptor (beta chain) was retrieved from a study of shared clonotypes between healthy human individuals. Overall study: Per-donor plates numbered three CD4 naive, three CD4 memory, two CD8 naive and one CD8 memory. General study points: The naive CD4 repertoires of a handful of donors were compared, and approximately 4.5% of clonotypes were shared.

Negatively enriched CD4+ T cells were divided by CD45RA into naive and memory. CDR1 is SGHTA, CDR2 FQGTGA, per germline. The CDR3 loop spans 16 amino acids. V lost 4 bases to trimming and J lost 1 base; unmatched junction nucleotides: 4. In the case of this clone: Its antigen remains unknown.

Clones were read by immunoSEQ multiplex PCR, and TCRdb kept only the in-frame ones, dropping some. The sample lists about 980,000 clones; over 60% were seen once. The rearrangement uses TRBV7-3 and TRBJ2-3, with 11 nucleotides matching TRBD2. The sequence came from a man between 18 and 35 years old in good health. The sequencing sample was made of memory CD4+ T cells sorted from blood. Subset denoted: CD45RA-negative fraction. This chain's CDR3 is CASSSMTSGGTDTQYF. DNA of the CDR3: TGTGCCAGCAGCTCGATGACTAGCGGGGGCACAGATACGCAGTATTTT. The full variable domain, completed using reference TRBV7-3 and TRBJ2-3, is GAGVSQTPSNKVTEKGKYVELRCDPISGHTALYWYRQSLGQGPEFLIYFQGTGAADDSGLPNDRFFAVRPEGSVSTLKIQRTERGDSAVYLCASSSMTSGGTDTQYFGPGTRLTVL.